These 2 T cell receptor beta chains were all obtained from the same sample, sequenced in a study of beta chain bispecific antibodies for T cell cancers. Expansion lasted 2 to 4 days, with either anti-CD3 antibody OKT3 or CD3/CD28 beads. No antigen is known for these receptors. General study findings and limits: The leukemia cells, rather than normal T cells, gave most of the targeted TRBV signal.

TCRdb ran MiXCR on the 5' RACE reads and lists one entry per CDR3 protein. The data contain about 20,000 distinct CDR3 sequences, less than 3% of them singletons. The sample was healthy donor T cells cultured with leukemia cells. The source is a human donor in good health. Some clones in this sample may be carry-over from other donors' samples.

The chain links TRBV10-2 to TRBJ1-4; D gene ambiguous. Trimming took 2 bases from V and 0 from J, leaving 7 bases between them. CDR3 length: 15 residues. Per the germline V gene, CDR1 is WSHSY and CDR2 is SAAADI. The CDR3 sequence: CASSERVPTNEKLFF. CDR3 sequence (DNA): TGCGCCAGCAGTGAGAGAGTTCCAACTAATGAAAAACTGTTTTTT.

This clonotype was recorded many times. The chain recombines TRBV27 with TRBJ1-4; the match to TRBD1 covers 11 bases. CDR1 is MNHEY, CDR2 SMNVEV, per germline (reference sequence). This CDR3 has 16 amino acids. J lost 7 bases, V lost 5 bases, and 9 bases had no gene match. The CDR3 nucleotides read TGTGCCAGCAGTCGTCCACCCGGGACAGGGGGTGAAAAACTGTTTTTT. This codes for CASSRPPGTGGEKLFF. Looking up the rest from reference TRBV27 and TRBJ1-4 gives the full variable domain: EAQVTQNPRYLITVTGKKLTVTCSQNMNHEYMSWYRQDPGLGLRQIYYSMNVEVTDKGDVPEGYKVSRKEKRNFPLILESPSPNQTSLYFCASSRPPGTGGEKLFFGSGTQLSVL.